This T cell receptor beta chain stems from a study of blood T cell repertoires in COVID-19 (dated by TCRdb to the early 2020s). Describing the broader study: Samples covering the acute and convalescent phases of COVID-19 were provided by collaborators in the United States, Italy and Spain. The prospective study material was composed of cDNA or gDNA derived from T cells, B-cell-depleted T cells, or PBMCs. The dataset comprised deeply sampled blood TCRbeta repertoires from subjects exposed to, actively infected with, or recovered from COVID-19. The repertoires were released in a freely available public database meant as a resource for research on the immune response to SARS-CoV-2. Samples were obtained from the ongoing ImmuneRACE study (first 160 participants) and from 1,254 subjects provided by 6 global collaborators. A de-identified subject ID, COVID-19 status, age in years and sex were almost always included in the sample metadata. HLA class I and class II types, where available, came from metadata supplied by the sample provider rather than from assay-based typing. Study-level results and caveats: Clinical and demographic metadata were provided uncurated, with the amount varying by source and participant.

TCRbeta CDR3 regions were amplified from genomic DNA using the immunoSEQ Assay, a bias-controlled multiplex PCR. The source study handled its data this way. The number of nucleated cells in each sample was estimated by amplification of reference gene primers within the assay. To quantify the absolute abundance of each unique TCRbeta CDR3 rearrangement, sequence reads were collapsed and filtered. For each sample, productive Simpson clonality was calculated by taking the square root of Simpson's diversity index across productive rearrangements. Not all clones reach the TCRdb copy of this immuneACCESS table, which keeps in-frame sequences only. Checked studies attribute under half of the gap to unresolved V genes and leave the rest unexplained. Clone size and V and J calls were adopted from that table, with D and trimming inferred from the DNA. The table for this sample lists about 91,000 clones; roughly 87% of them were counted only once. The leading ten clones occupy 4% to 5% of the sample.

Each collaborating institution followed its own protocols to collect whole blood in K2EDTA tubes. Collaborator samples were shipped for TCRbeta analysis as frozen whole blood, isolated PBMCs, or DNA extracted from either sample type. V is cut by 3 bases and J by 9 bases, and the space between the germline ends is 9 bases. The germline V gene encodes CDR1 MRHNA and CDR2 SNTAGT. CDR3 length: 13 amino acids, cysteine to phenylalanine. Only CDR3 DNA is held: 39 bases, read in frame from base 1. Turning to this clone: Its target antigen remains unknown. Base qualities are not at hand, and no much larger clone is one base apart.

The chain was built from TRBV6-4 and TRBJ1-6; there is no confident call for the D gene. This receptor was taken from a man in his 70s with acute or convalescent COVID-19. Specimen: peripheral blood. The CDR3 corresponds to CASSEEGGSPLHF. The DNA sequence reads TGTGCCAGCAGTGAAGAGGGCGGTTCACCCCTCCACTTT.